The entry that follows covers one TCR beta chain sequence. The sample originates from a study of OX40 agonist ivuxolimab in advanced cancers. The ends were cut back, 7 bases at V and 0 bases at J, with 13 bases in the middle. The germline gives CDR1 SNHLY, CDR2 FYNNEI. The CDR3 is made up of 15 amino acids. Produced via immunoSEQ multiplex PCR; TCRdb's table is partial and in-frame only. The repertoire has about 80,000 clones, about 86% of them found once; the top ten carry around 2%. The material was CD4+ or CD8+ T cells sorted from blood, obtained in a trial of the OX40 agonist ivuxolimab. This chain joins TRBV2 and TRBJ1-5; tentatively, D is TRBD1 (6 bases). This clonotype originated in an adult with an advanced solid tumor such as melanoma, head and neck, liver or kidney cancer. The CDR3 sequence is CASKGQPNSNQPQHF. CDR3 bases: TGTGCCAGCAAAGGACAGCCAAATAGCAATCAGCCCCAGCATTTT.